This entry describes one T cell receptor beta chain. This sample was taken from a study of blood T cell repertoires in COVID-19. Using immunoSEQ multiplex PCR, the repertoire was profiled, and TCRdb retains in-frame clones only, with some absent. Of a few hundred thousand clones listed, about 88% are singletons. The CDR3 loop spans 15 amino acids. The ends were cut back, 4 bases at V and 2 bases at J, with 11 bases in the middle. The germline CDR1 and CDR2 sequences are LGHDT and YNNKEL (reference sequence). The source of this sequence is a man aged 55 to 70 with acute or convalescent COVID-19. Sequenced material: peripheral blood. The J gene is TRBJ2-2, the V gene TRBV3-1 (or the pseudogene TRBV3-2), with a weak D call TRBD2 (6 bases). The DNA of the CDR3 is TGTGCCAGCAGCCCCGGGACTCCTAACACCGGGGAGCTGTTTTTT. Translating it yields CASSPGTPNTGELFF.